These 29 T cell receptor beta chains were all obtained from the same sample, sequenced in a study of neurological immune-mediated disorders. TCRdb ran MiXCR on the 5' RACE reads and lists one entry per CDR3 protein. The data contain roughly 30,000 distinct CDR3 sequences, approximately 4.2% of them singletons. The sample consisted of PBMCs. These receptors were taken from a man aged 18-30 years in good health.

The sample holds many counts of this clonotype. V usage is TRBV29-1 and J usage is TRBJ2-6; D is perhaps TRBD1 (6 bases). Deletions cut 6 bases from V and 0 bases from J, with 12 bases between. The CDR3 has 15 residues. Germline loops: CDR1 SQVTM, CDR2 ANQGSEA. The CDR3 loop is CSVGQGGSGANVLTF. As DNA, the CDR3 is TGCAGCGTCGGACAAGGGGGCTCTGGGGCCAACGTCCTGACTTTC.

CDR3 protein: CAWRPRGPFSGANVLTF. The CDR3 bases are TGTGCCTGGAGGCCCCGTGGACCGTTCTCTGGGGCCAACGTCCTGACTTTC. V usage is TRBV30 and J usage is TRBJ2-6, with D unclear. Between the trimmed V and J ends, which lost 3 bases and 0 bases, there was a span of 15 bases. The CDR3 runs to 17 residues. CDR1 and CDR2 from the germline V gene are GTSNPN and SVGIG (reference sequence). The variable domain in full, completed from reference TRBV30 and TRBJ2-6, reads SQTIHQWPATLVQPVGSPLSLECTVEGTSNPNLYWYRQAAGRGLQLLFYSVGIGQISSEVPQNLSASRPQDRQFILSSKKLLLSDSGFYLCAWRPRGPFSGANVLTFGAGSRLTVL.

In this sample, this clonotype turned up many times. The chain has TRBV20-1 and TRBJ1-5, with D unclear. Trimming left V 5 bases short and J 3 bases short, with 8 bases between. This CDR3 contains 12 residues. Germline V gene sequence: CDR1 DFQATT, CDR2 SNEGSKA (reference sequence). CDR3 DNA sequence: TGCAGTGCTGGGAAATACAATCAGCCCCAGCATTTT. Its translation is CSAGKYNQPQHF.

In its sample, this clonotype was seen many times. This chain uses TRBV6-2 or TRBV6-3 with TRBJ1-1; D may be TRBD1 (6 bases). The CDR3 sequence is 14 residues long. V was pared by 5 bases and J by 5 bases, with 15 bases between. The germline gives CDR1 MNHEY, CDR2 SVGEGT. CDR3 region: CASSQQGMRTEAFF. The CDR3 DNA follows: TGTGCCAGCAGTCAACAGGGTATGAGGACTGAAGCTTTCTTT.

This clonotype was observed many times. V is TRBV6-1 and J is TRBJ1-1; D is ambiguous. Trimming pared 10 bases from V and 1 base from J, leaving 7 bases between. CDR3 size: 11 residues. Germline-derived CDR1 and CDR2 are MNHNS and SASEGT. CDR3 DNA: TGTGCCACGCGCCGGAACACTGAAGCTTTCTTT. This gives the protein CATRRNTEAFF.

Many counts were recorded for this clonotype. The chain joins TRBV5-1 to TRBJ1-1, with 9 bases aligning to TRBD1. Germline lookup yields CDR1 SGHRS and CDR2 YFSETQ. The CDR3 sequence is 15 residues long. The V gene end was trimmed by 3 bases and the J gene end by 3 bases; junction bases not matched to a gene: 6. CDR3 region: CASSSEQGADTEAFF. The CDR3 nucleotides read TGCGCCAGCAGCTCCGAACAGGGGGCGGACACTGAAGCTTTCTTT.

This clonotype was detected many times. The CDR3 coding sequence is TGCAGTGCTAGACCCACTGAGGCCCATGGCTACACCTTC. Translating gives CSARPTEAHGYTF. The chain uses TRBV20-1 and TRBJ1-2; D is ambiguous. Between the trimmed V and J ends, which lost 2 bases and 6 bases, there was a span of 13 bases. The CDR3 loop spans 13 amino acids. Germline V gene lookup returns CDR1 DFQATT and CDR2 SNEGSKA (reference sequence).

This clonotype was counted at least ten times. The V gene is TRBV2, the J gene TRBJ1-2; D remains unclear. V gave up 3 bases and J gave up 0 bases, with 14 bases separating them. The CDR3 extends over 16 amino acids. Germline-derived CDR1 and CDR2 are SNHLY and FYNNEI. CDR3 in DNA: TGTGCCAGCAGTGAGGTTGGACCGAAGACTAACTATGGCTACACCTTC. Protein: CASSEVGPKTNYGYTF.

This clonotype was observed many times. The V gene is TRBV4-2, the J gene TRBJ2-1; tentative D call: TRBD2 (7 bases). V lost 0 bases and J 7 bases, leaving 19 bases between the germline ends. The V gene's germline CDR1 is LGHNA and CDR2 YNFKEQ. The CDR3 runs 17 residues. CDR3 nucleotides: TGTGCCAGCAGCCAAGATTATGGGGGGGCCAATATAAATGAGCAGTTCTTC. This gives the protein CASSQDYGGANINEQFF.

This clonotype has at least ten counts. The chain joins TRBV29-1 to TRBJ2-7; no definite D call. Per the germline V gene, CDR1 is SQVTM and CDR2 is ANQGSEA. This CDR3 contains 13 residues. The V and J ends lost 4 bases and 1 base respectively, with 11 bases between them. CDR3 sequence: CSVAGDSSYEQYF. The CDR3 DNA reads TGCAGCGTTGCAGGTGACTCATCCTACGAGCAGTACTTC.

This clonotype rates as medium-sized. The V call is TRBV5-1, the J call TRBJ2-7; D call uncertain. V was shortened by 4 bases and J by 3 bases, with 11 bases between the two germline ends. The CDR3 loop spans 13 amino acids. From germline, CDR1 is SGHRS and CDR2 YFSETQ. The CDR3 loop reads CASSTLPDYEQYF. CDR3 coding DNA: TGCGCCAGCAGCACCCTCCCGGACTACGAGCAGTACTTC.

This clonotype was counted at least ten times. This CDR3 is CASSLSGQTQETQYF. The CDR3 bases are TGCGCCAGCAGCTTATCGGGACAGACCCAAGAGACCCAGTACTTC. The rearrangement uses TRBV5-1 and TRBJ2-5; 7 positions match TRBD1. Germline CDR1 reads SGHRS; CDR2 reads YFSETQ. The ends lost 2 bases at V and 1 base at J; junction bases unmatched: 5. The CDR3 loop spans 15 amino acids.

The table lists this clonotype with many counts. The genes are TRBV7-2 and TRBJ2-2, with D perhaps assigned TRBD1 or TRBD2 (6 bases each). This CDR3 has 15 amino acids. The V and J ends lost 2 bases and 5 bases respectively, with 12 bases between them. CDR1 and CDR2 from the germline V gene are SGHTA and FQGNSA. CDR3 sequence reads: CASSLLGGWTGELFF. CDR3 bases: TGTGCCAGCAGCTTACTGGGGGGCTGGACCGGGGAGCTGTTTTTT.

This clonotype was seen ten or more times. The V call is TRBV6-5, the J call TRBJ1-4, with D possibly TRBD1 on 6 matching bases. CDR1 and CDR2 (germline): MNHEY, SVGAGI. The CDR3 loop spans 15 amino acids. V was cut by 0 bases and J by 7 bases, with 12 bases left in between. DNA of the CDR3: TGTGCCAGCAGTTACTCGTTGGGGGCTCTTGAAAAACTGTTTTTT. It is translated as CASSYSLGALEKLFF.

This clonotype was counted many times. This sequence joins TRBV6-5 and TRBJ2-3; TRBD1 aligns across 10 bases. CDR1 is MNHEY, CDR2 SVGAGI, per germline. This CDR3 region has 16 residues. With 2 bases clipped from V and 5 bases from J, the junction kept 7 bases outside the gene matches. CDR3 protein: CASSYTSGTGVDTQYF. The CDR3 DNA reads TGTGCCAGCAGTTACACCTCCGGGACAGGGGTAGATACGCAGTATTTT.

This clonotype was observed many times. V gene TRBV7-6 combines with J gene TRBJ2-1, with D perhaps TRBD1 (6 bases). This CDR3 spans 15 amino acids. Germline V gives CDR1 SGHVS, CDR2 FNYEAQ. V was pared by 0 bases and J by 7 bases, with 13 bases between. CDR3 in amino acids: CASSLAYQRGNEQFF. DNA for the CDR3: TGTGCCAGCAGCTTAGCATACCAAAGGGGGAATGAGCAGTTCTTC.

This clonotype appeared many times. The chain uses TRBV12-3 or TRBV12-4 and TRBJ2-3; the match to TRBD1 covers 7 bases. The CDR3 runs 12 residues. The ends lost 6 bases at V and 5 bases at J; junction bases unmatched: 2. The CDR3 coding sequence is TGTGCCAGCAGGTGGACAGGAGATACGCAGTATTTT. Translated: CASRWTGDTQYF.

The chain joins TRBV5-1 to TRBJ2-1; TRBD2 agrees at 11 bases. This CDR3 is built from 16 residues. Looked up from germline, CDR1 is SGHRS and CDR2 is YFSETQ. Unmatched junction bases numbered 9, after V lost 4 bases and J lost 6 bases. The CDR3 sequence: CASSPAGTSGSNEQFF. CDR3 nucleotide sequence: TGCGCCAGCAGCCCAGCCGGGACTAGCGGCAGCAATGAGCAGTTCTTC. Together with reference TRBV5-1 and TRBJ2-1, the CDR3 gives the full variable domain: KAGVTQTPRYLIKTRGQQVTLSCSPISGHRSVSWYQQTPGQGLQFLFEYFSETQRNKGNFPGRFSGRQFSNSRSEMNVSTLELGDSALYLCASSPAGTSGSNEQFFGPGTRLTVL.

There are many counts of this clonotype. The chain recombines TRBV12-3 or TRBV12-4 with TRBJ1-5; TRBD1 is a possible D gene (5 bases). Trimming pared 3 bases from V and 3 bases from J, leaving 12 bases between. There are 15 residues in the CDR3. The CDR3 loop is CASSFYQGNNQPQHF. The CDR3 region has the DNA TGTGCCAGCAGTTTTTATCAGGGAAACAATCAGCCCCAGCATTTT.

This clonotype was seen many times. This rearrangement joins TRBV3-1 to TRBJ1-3; D is unclear. The CDR3 sequence is 15 residues long. V was clipped by 2 bases and J by 0 bases, with 8 bases between them. Germline CDR1 is LGHDT and CDR2 is YNNKEL (reference sequence). The CDR3 coding sequence is TGTGCCAGCAGCCAACGAATCAACTCTGGAAACACCATATATTTT. Translation: CASSQRINSGNTIYF.

This clonotype was seen at least ten times. The chain combines TRBV20-1 with TRBJ1-4, with 8 nucleotides matching TRBD1. The CDR3 totals 15 residues. Trimming removed 3 bases from V and 7 bases from J; junction bases left unmatched: 10. CDR1 and CDR2 (germline): DFQATT, SNEGSKA (reference sequence). The CDR3 reads CSASPQGAGGEKLFF. CDR3 bases: TGCAGTGCTAGTCCCCAGGGGGCGGGAGGTGAAAAACTGTTTTTT.

This clonotype showed up many times. The chain combines TRBV5-8 with TRBJ1-2; D gene ambiguous. The germline gives CDR1 SGHTS, CDR2 YDEGEE. The CDR3 sequence is 13 residues long. Trimming pared 4 bases from V and 5 bases from J, leaving 12 bases between. The CDR3, as DNA: TGTGCCAGCAGCAGGACGCGGTCTTATGGCTACACCTTC. Amino acid sequence: CASSRTRSYGYTF.

This clonotype occurred many times. This chain connects TRBV6-5 to TRBJ2-7; D uncertain. V dropped 1 base and J dropped 5 bases, with 3 bases sitting between them. Per the germline V gene, CDR1 is MNHEY and CDR2 is SVGAGI. The CDR3 contains 11 residues. DNA of the CDR3: TGTGCCAGCAGTTACTACGACGAGCAGTACTTC. Protein product: CASSYYDEQYF.

This clonotype came up many times. The rearrangement joins TRBV5-1 to TRBJ2-1; D gene ambiguous. The CDR3 runs to 13 residues. Trimming took off 2 bases at V and 5 bases at J, with 8 bases between the two ends. Germline CDR1 reads SGHRS; CDR2 reads YFSETQ. The CDR3 coding sequence is TGCGCCAGCAGCTTCGGTTCAGACAATGAGCAGTTCTTC. Encoded protein: CASSFGSDNEQFF.

The chain is built from TRBV5-1 and TRBJ2-7; the D gene is possibly TRBD1 (6 bases). The CDR3 covers 14 residues. Deletions cut 4 bases from V and 2 bases from J, with 13 bases between. The germline gives CDR1 SGHRS, CDR2 YFSETQ. The CDR3 protein is CASSKQGEPYEQYF. CDR3 nucleotides: TGCGCCAGCAGCAAACAGGGTGAGCCCTACGAGCAGTACTTC.

This clonotype was recorded at least ten times. The genes are TRBV6-5 and TRBJ1-2, with a weak D call TRBD1 (6 bases). The germline gives CDR1 MNHEY, CDR2 SVGAGI. The CDR3 spans 11 residues. Trimming removed 6 bases from V and 5 bases from J, with 7 bases in between. As DNA, the CDR3 is TGTGCCAGCAGCCAGGGGTATGGCTACACCTTC. Amino acid sequence: CASSQGYGYTF.

The table lists this clonotype with many counts. V is TRBV19 and J is TRBJ1-2; D is uncertain. The CDR3 is 13 residues long. Germline V CDR1 and CDR2: LNHDA, SQIVND (reference sequence). Trimming removed 3 bases from V and 0 bases from J, with 5 bases in between. CDR3 loop: CASSMAANYGYTF. CDR3 nucleotides: TGTGCCAGTAGTATGGCCGCTAACTATGGCTACACCTTC.

This clonotype was counted many times. For the CDR3, the DNA is TGCGCCAGCAGCTTGCGGGGGCCTCATGAAAAACTGTTTTTT. It specifies CASSLRGPHEKLFF. This chain connects TRBV5-1 to TRBJ1-4; possibly TRBD1 for D (6 bases). The CDR3 totals 14 residues. V was shortened by 1 base and J by 6 bases, with 10 bases between the two germline ends. Germline V CDR1 and CDR2: SGHRS, YFSETQ.

This clonotype was detected ten times or more. The genes are TRBV29-1 and TRBJ1-2; 7 bases match TRBD1. The V gene's germline CDR1 is SQVTM and CDR2 ANQGSEA. The CDR3 has 12 amino acids. The J segment lost 5 bases and the V segment lost 5 bases, leaving 5 bases of the junction unmatched. The DNA of the CDR3 is TGCAGCGTTAGACAGGGATATTATGGCTACACCTTC. The encoded protein is CSVRQGYYGYTF.